A single sample gave rise to the 17 T cell receptor beta chains below, sequenced in a study of blood T cell repertoires in COVID-19. Repertoires were generated with immunoSEQ multiplex PCR, while TCRdb's copy carries only in-frame clones and drops some. Of 100,000 or so clones in the sample, around 76% are singletons; the top ten hold roughly a fifth. Sequenced material: peripheral blood. The receptors originated from a woman in her 70s with acute or convalescent COVID-19.

V usage is TRBV5-1 and J usage is TRBJ2-4; perhaps TRBD1 as D (5 bases). The CDR3 runs to 14 residues. Germline CDR1 and CDR2: SGHRS and YFSETQ. V was cut by 4 bases and J by 5 bases, with 13 bases left in between. CDR3 region: CASSAGFRENIQYF. The CDR3 region has the DNA TGCGCCAGCAGCGCAGGGTTCAGGGAAAACATTCAGTACTTC.

The chain couples TRBV11-3 to TRBJ2-5; weak D call: TRBD1 (5 bases). Looked up from germline, CDR1 is SGHNT and CDR2 is YENEEA. CDR3 length equals 13 residues. V shed 5 bases and J shed 5 bases, with 12 bases lying between them. The CDR3 is CASSANRMETQYF. The CDR3 DNA reads TGTGCCAGCAGCGCGAACAGGATGGAGACCCAGTACTTC.

The rearrangement joins TRBV27 to TRBJ1-1; weak D call: TRBD1 (5 bases). Trimming took 2 bases from V and 7 from J, leaving 14 bases between them. Germline CDR1 is MNHEY and CDR2 is SMNVEV (reference sequence). This CDR3 contains 14 residues. The CDR3 loop is CASSLEPTGGEAFF. In DNA form, the CDR3 reads TGTGCCAGCAGTTTAGAACCGACGGGGGGTGAAGCTTTCTTT.

This chain joins TRBV5-5 and TRBJ2-6; no reliable D call. V was trimmed by 0 bases and J by 0 bases, leaving 4 bases between them. The CDR3 spans 15 residues. The germline V gene has CDR1 SGHKS and CDR2 YYEKEE (reference sequence). The CDR3 loop is CASSLGGSGANVLTF. Written as DNA, the CDR3 is TGTGCCAGCAGCTTGGGAGGCTCTGGGGCCAACGTCCTGACTTTC.

The genes are TRBV6-4 and TRBJ1-1; 7 nucleotides agree with TRBD1. The CDR3 sequence is 13 residues long. V lost 10 bases and J lost 4; bases outside the gene matches: 9. CDR1 is MRHNA, CDR2 SNTAGT, per germline. The CDR3 DNA sequence: TGTGCCACGTCGAGGGGGCTGGGCACTGAAGCTTTCTTT. It is translated as CATSRGLGTEAFF.

The rearrangement uses TRBV2 and TRBJ2-7; 7 bases line up with TRBD1. The CDR3 totals 13 residues. CDR1 is SNHLY and CDR2 is FYNNEI in the germline V gene. The ends lost 6 bases at V and 6 bases at J; junction bases unmatched: 8. CDR3 amino acids: CASSPGQAVEQYF. The CDR3 DNA reads TGTGCCAGCAGCCCAGGACAGGCTGTCGAGCAGTACTTC.

This clone was recorded a few times. The chain couples TRBV19 to TRBJ1-5, with 9 bases identical to TRBD1. From germline, CDR1 is LNHDA and CDR2 SQIVND (reference sequence). Trimming at V came to 1 base and at J to 2 bases, leaving 0 bases not matched to a gene. The CDR3 consists of 15 residues. CDR3 amino acids: CASSIGDRGNQPQHF. For the CDR3, the DNA is TGTGCCAGTAGTATAGGGGACAGGGGCAATCAGCCCCAGCATTTT. Full variable domain (missing parts from reference TRBV19 and TRBJ1-5): DGGITQSPKYLFRKEGQNVTLSCEQNLNHDAMYWYRQDPGQGLRLIYYSQIVNDFQKGDIAEGYSVSREKKESFPLTVTSAQKNPTAFYLCASSIGDRGNQPQHFGDGTRLSIL.

The chain employs TRBV10-3 and TRBJ1-3; possibly TRBD1 for D (6 bases). This CDR3 spans 15 amino acids. Trimming removed 4 bases at V and 6 bases at J, with 16 bases between. CDR1 ENHRY and CDR2 SYGVKD come from the germline V gene. The CDR3 nucleotides are TGTGCCATCAGTGGCCAGGGGATAGAAACAAACACCATATATTTT. Its protein is CAISGQGIETNTIYF.

This rearrangement joins TRBV12-3 or TRBV12-4 to TRBJ2-7; 10 bases map to TRBD2. J lost 3 bases, V lost 6 bases, and 2 bases had no gene match. The length of the CDR3 is 13 residues. The CDR3 nucleotides are TGTGCCAGCAGACTAGCGGGGATCTACGAGCAGTACTTC. Its protein product is CASRLAGIYEQYF.

V is TRBV6-2 or TRBV6-3 and J is TRBJ2-3, with 15 bases identical to TRBD2. The CDR3 spans 19 residues. Germline trimming cut 3 bases from V and 2 bases from J; bases unmatched to any gene: 9. The germline V gene has CDR1 MNHEY and CDR2 SVGEGT. CDR3 DNA sequence: TGTGCCAGCAGTTATTCAAGGACTAGCGGGGGGGCGGTCACAGATACGCAGTATTTT. This translates into CASSYSRTSGGAVTDTQYF.

The chain joins TRBV2 to TRBJ1-3; possible D gene TRBD1, 6 bases. V lost 5 bases and J 0 bases, leaving 14 bases between the germline ends. This CDR3 has 16 amino acids. Germline CDR1 and CDR2: SNHLY and FYNNEI. The CDR3 nucleotides are TGTGCCAGCAGTAAAGGACAGACCATCTCTGGAAACACCATATATTTT. Its protein is CASSKGQTISGNTIYF.

V is TRBV7-9 and J is TRBJ1-1; 7 nucleotides match TRBD1. The germline V gene encodes CDR1 SEHNR and CDR2 FQNEAQ (reference sequence). The CDR3 is made up of 13 amino acids. The V and J ends lost 5 bases and 12 bases, in that order; junction bases with no gene match: 12. The CDR3 sequence: CASSPRQGGGTFF. The CDR3 nucleotides are TGTGCCAGCAGCCCCCGACAGGGCGGTGGTACTTTCTTT.

This clone was detected only once. The chain links TRBV27 to TRBJ1-4; a possible D gene is TRBD1 (6 bases). The V and J ends lost 9 bases and 4 bases respectively, with 18 bases between them. This CDR3 is 15 amino acids long. Germline-derived CDR1 and CDR2 are MNHEY and SMNVEV (reference sequence). CDR3 residues: CARKFPDSRNEKLFF. The CDR3 coding sequence is TGTGCCAGGAAATTTCCGGACAGCCGTAATGAAAAACTGTTTTTT.

The rearrangement joins TRBV5-4 to TRBJ1-1; D possibly corresponds to TRBD1 (6 bases). This CDR3 is 14 amino acids long. In germline, CDR1 is SGHNT, CDR2 YYREEE (reference sequence). V was shortened by 4 bases and J by 4 bases, with 14 bases between the two germline ends. The CDR3 sequence is CASSARGEGTEAFF. CDR3 nucleotide sequence: TGTGCCAGCAGCGCCAGGGGAGAGGGCACTGAAGCTTTCTTT.

The chain combines TRBV18 with TRBJ1-2; D may be TRBD1 (5 bases). V was cut by 3 bases and J by 8 bases, with 10 bases left in between. The germline V gene encodes CDR1 KGHSH and CDR2 LQKENI. The CDR3 has 12 residues. CDR3 protein: CASSPDGAGYTF. The CDR3 DNA reads TGTGCCAGCTCACCTGATGGGGCGGGCTACACCTTC.

The V and J genes are TRBV6-5 and TRBJ1-1; TRBD1 might be the D (5 bases). Germline lookup yields CDR1 MNHEY and CDR2 SVGAGI. V lost 1 base, J lost 2 bases, and 11 bases lay in between. There are 15 residues in the CDR3. CDR3: CASSYWGGANTEAFF. CDR3 DNA: TGTGCCAGCAGTTACTGGGGGGGAGCCAACACTGAAGCTTTCTTT.

The rearrangement uses TRBV29-1 and TRBJ1-1; D is unclear. CDR1 is SQVTM, CDR2 ANQGSEA, per germline. There are 13 residues in the CDR3. The V and J ends lost 5 bases and 0 bases respectively, with 10 bases between them. The DNA of the CDR3 is TGCAGCGTTCCGGGTGAAATGAACACTGAAGCTTTCTTT. Its protein is CSVPGEMNTEAFF.